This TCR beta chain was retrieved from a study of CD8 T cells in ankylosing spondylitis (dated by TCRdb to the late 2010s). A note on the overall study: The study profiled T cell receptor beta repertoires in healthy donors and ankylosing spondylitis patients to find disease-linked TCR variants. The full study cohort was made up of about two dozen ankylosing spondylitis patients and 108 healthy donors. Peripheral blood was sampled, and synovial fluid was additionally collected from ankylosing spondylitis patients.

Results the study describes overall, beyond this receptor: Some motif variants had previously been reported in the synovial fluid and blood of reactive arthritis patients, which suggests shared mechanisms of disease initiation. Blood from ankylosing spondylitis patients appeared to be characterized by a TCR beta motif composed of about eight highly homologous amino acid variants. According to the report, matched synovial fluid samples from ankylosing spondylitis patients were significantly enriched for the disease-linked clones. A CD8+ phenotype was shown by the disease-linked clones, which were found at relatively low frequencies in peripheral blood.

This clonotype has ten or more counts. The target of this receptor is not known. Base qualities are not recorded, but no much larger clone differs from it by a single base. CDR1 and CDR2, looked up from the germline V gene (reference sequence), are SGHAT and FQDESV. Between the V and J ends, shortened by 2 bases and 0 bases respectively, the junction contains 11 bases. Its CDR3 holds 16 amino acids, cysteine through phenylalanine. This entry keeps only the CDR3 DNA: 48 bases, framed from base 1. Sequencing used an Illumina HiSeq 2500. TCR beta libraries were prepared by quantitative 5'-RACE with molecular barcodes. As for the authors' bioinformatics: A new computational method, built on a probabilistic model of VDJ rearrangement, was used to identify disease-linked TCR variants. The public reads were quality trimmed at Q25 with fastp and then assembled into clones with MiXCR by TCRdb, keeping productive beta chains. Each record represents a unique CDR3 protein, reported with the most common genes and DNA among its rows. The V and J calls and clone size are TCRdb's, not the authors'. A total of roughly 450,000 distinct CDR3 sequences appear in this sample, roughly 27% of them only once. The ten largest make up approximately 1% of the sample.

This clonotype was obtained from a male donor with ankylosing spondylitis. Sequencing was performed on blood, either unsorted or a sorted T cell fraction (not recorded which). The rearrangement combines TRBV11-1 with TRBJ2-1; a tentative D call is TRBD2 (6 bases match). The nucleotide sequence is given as TGTGCCAGCAGCTTACTGGGGGGTGCCTCCTACAATGAGCAGTTCTTC. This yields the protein CASSLLGGASYNEQFF. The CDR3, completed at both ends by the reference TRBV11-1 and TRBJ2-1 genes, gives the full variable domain EAEVAQSPRYKITEKSQAVAFWCDPISGHATLYWYRQILGQGPELLVQFQDESVVDDSQLPKDRFSAERLKGVDSTLKIQPAELGDSAMYLCASSLLGGASYNEQFFGPGTRLTVL.